Each of the 3 T cell receptor beta chains below was sequenced from the same sample in a study of identical twins. TCRdb reprocessed the 5' RACE reads with MiXCR, giving one entry per CDR3 protein. The table has hundreds of thousands of distinct CDR3 sequences, 8.6% seen once. The sample was also reused in another study, on yellow fever vaccine responses in identical twins.

The sample comprised PBMCs. The receptors were sampled from a woman between 18 and 30 years old in good health.

This chain joins TRBV6-2 or TRBV6-3 and TRBJ2-3; no clear D gene. CDR3 length: 14 amino acids. Trimming pared 6 bases from V and 0 bases from J, leaving 10 bases between. Germline CDR1 reads MNHEY; CDR2 reads SVGEGT. DNA for the CDR3: TGTGCCAGCAGGTCATTCTCTAGCACAGATACGCAGTATTTT. Translating gives CASRSFSSTDTQYF.

The rearrangement uses TRBV6-1 and TRBJ2-7; 7 bases fit TRBD1. The CDR3 totals 15 residues. The V gene's germline CDR1 is MNHNS and CDR2 SASEGT. V trimming: 2 bases; J trimming: 0 bases; junction bases outside the gene matches: 4. The CDR3 region is CASSEMTGSSYEQYF. The CDR3 DNA follows: TGTGCCAGCAGTGAAATGACAGGGAGCTCCTACGAGCAGTACTTC.

The V and J genes are TRBV28 and TRBJ2-4; D ambiguous. The germline V gene encodes CDR1 MDHEN and CDR2 SYDVKM. The CDR3 is made up of 14 amino acids. V gave up 5 bases and J gave up 9 bases, with 17 bases separating them. CDR3 DNA sequence: TGTGCCAGCAGTCTCCCGGTCCAGCTAAGCATTCAGTACTTC. Its protein is CASSLPVQLSIQYF.